This TCR beta chain is drawn from a study of blood T cell repertoires in COVID-19. Sequencing was performed with immunoSEQ multiplex PCR; in TCRdb, only in-frame clones are kept and a portion is missing. This table has about 66,000 clones, around 84% appearing once. This clone came up once. What was sequenced was peripheral blood. The clonotype was recovered from a man aged 45 to 65 with active COVID-19.

The CDR3 region is CASSPSASGASTDTQYF. CDR3 coding DNA: TGTGCCAGCAGCCCCTCAGCTAGCGGGGCTAGCACAGATACGCAGTATTTT. The chain has TRBV4-2 and TRBJ2-3; TRBD2 matches 9 bases. Germline values: CDR1 LGHNA, CDR2 YNFKEQ. Germline trimming cut 4 bases from V and 0 bases from J; bases unmatched to any gene: 8. This CDR3 region has 17 residues.